The 9 T cell receptor beta chains reported below all come from one sample, sequenced in a study of blood T cell repertoires in COVID-19. TCRdb's table, derived via immunoSEQ multiplex PCR, lists solely in-frame clones and lacks some. The data show around 180,000 clones, roughly 86% seen once. The sample taken for sequencing was PBMCs or T cells enriched from blood (not recorded which). The receptors shown here come from a woman in her twenties or thirties who had recovered from COVID-19.

The chain has TRBV5-1 and TRBJ1-1; no definite D call. V was clipped by 2 bases and J by 4 bases, with 9 bases between them. The CDR3 is 13 residues long. The germline V gene has CDR1 SGHRS and CDR2 YFSETQ. The CDR3 region is CASSLEGSTEAFF. CDR3 nucleotides: TGCGCCAGCAGCTTAGAAGGGAGCACTGAAGCTTTCTTT.

This clone was seen a single time. The V and J genes are TRBV18 and TRBJ2-7, with no clear D. The CDR3 covers 14 residues. V was trimmed by 3 bases and J by 3 bases, leaving 12 bases between them. From germline, CDR1 is KGHSH and CDR2 LQKENI. The CDR3: CASSPVSVHYEQYF. CDR3 nucleotide sequence: TGTGCCAGCTCACCCGTCTCGGTCCACTACGAGCAGTACTTC.

This clone was observed a few times. The CDR3: CASSSRGVNTGELFF. The CDR3 DNA reads as TGTGCCAGCAGCTCCAGGGGGGTGAACACCGGGGAGCTGTTTTTT. The V gene is TRBV11-3, the J gene TRBJ2-2; D is perhaps TRBD1 (7 bases). CDR1 SGHNT and CDR2 YENEEA come from the germline V gene. The CDR3 runs to 15 residues. V shed 4 bases and J shed 1 base, with 10 bases lying between them.

This clone appeared a few times. The chain recombines TRBV7-6 with TRBJ1-1, with a weak D call TRBD1 (6 bases). V was clipped by 1 base and J by 5 bases, with 11 bases between them. This CDR3 has 14 residues. Germline V lookup: CDR1 SGHVS, CDR2 FNYEAQ. The CDR3 coding sequence is TGTGCCAGCAGCTTAGTGGCAGGGGAGACTGAAGCTTTCTTT. This encodes CASSLVAGETEAFF.

The chain carries TRBV28 and TRBJ2-7, with D perhaps TRBD2 (6 bases). The CDR3 runs 14 residues. V was trimmed by 7 bases and J by 7 bases, leaving 20 bases between them. Germline V CDR1 and CDR2: MDHEN, SYDVKM. DNA for the CDR3: TGTGCCAGCACCCCCGGGAGCCTTTTTGTTGAGCAGTACTTC. The encoded protein is CASTPGSLFVEQYF.

This clone was found once. The chain carries TRBV18 and TRBJ2-4, with D possibly being TRBD1 (6 bases). CDR1 is KGHSH, CDR2 LQKENI, per germline. CDR3 length: 17 residues. V was trimmed by 3 bases and J by 7 bases, leaving 22 bases between them. CDR3 nucleotides: TGTGCCAGCTCACCGGTCTTCTCGACAGGATATCAGAACATTCAGTACTTC. Amino acid sequence: CASSPVFSTGYQNIQYF.

The chain joins TRBV10-1 to TRBJ1-5; a possible D gene is TRBD1 (5 bases). V lost 4 bases and J 7 bases, leaving 14 bases between the germline ends. CDR1 and CDR2 from the germline V gene are WNHNN and SYGVQD (reference sequence). The CDR3 consists of 14 residues. In nucleotides, the CDR3 is TGCGCCAGCAGTGTTCAGGGCCTCGTCCAGCCCCAGCATTTT. The encoded protein is CASSVQGLVQPQHF.

This clone was seen once. The V gene is TRBV24-1, the J gene TRBJ2-5; D possibly corresponds to TRBD2 (5 bases). CDR1 is KGHDR, CDR2 SFDVKD, per germline. The CDR3 covers 14 residues. Trimming took off 2 bases at V and 2 bases at J, with 8 bases between the two ends. CDR3 nucleotide sequence: TGTGCCACCAGTGATTCCGGGAATCAAGAGACCCAGTACTTC. This gives the protein CATSDSGNQETQYF.

With respect to this clone: The same CDR3 also results from other DNA sequences found in this sample. CDR3 amino acids: CASSPARGRDTEAFF. The CDR3 DNA sequence: TGTGCCAGCTCACCTGCCAGGGGGCGCGACACTGAAGCTTTCTTT. This chain connects TRBV18 to TRBJ1-1; 8 bases map to TRBD1. Germline assignment: CDR1 KGHSH and CDR2 LQKENI. CDR3 length: 15 amino acids. Trimming removed 3 bases from V and 3 bases from J; junction bases left unmatched: 6.